This T cell receptor (beta chain) is from a study of CXCR3 chemokines and chemotherapy response in bladder cancer. The CDR3 is 13 residues long. Germline V gene lookup returns CDR1 MNHNY and CDR2 SVGAGI (reference sequence). TCRdb called the PCR reads again in MiXCR, with one record for every CDR3 protein. The sample contains approximately 2,000 distinct CDR3 sequences, over 15% of which appear only once. The count of this clonotype is one. A read error is the likely source, as a far larger clone sits one nucleotide away. Sampling was done from a patient whose treatment included neoadjuvant chemotherapy. This sequence joins TRBV6-6 and TRBJ2-1, with D possibly TRBD1 on 6 matching bases. The sequence was collected from a human donor with bladder cancer that responded to neoadjuvant chemotherapy. For the CDR3, the DNA is TGTGCCAGCAGCCGACAGGCCGGCTACGAGCGGTACTTC. Its protein is CASSRQAGYERYF.